This TCR beta chain emerged from a study of blood T cells in healthy people across ages (dated by TCRdb to between 2015 and 2016). Study-wide context: In model experiments, template switching captured roughly one uniquely barcoded TCR beta cDNA molecule for every two T cells. The study analyzed two additional independent replicas of 1 million unique cDNA reads from the same blood draw for two donors, one aged 18 to 29 and one aged 80 or older. To avoid experimental bias, donors of different ages were distributed randomly across sequencing lanes. Four age groups were formed from the donors: young (average 16 years), middle-aged (approximately 39), aged (under 70) and long-lived (roughly 81). Using deep sequencing normalized with unique cDNA molecular identifiers, the study measured how TCR beta repertoire diversity changes with age.

Relative to germline, V is 4 bases shorter and J is 2 bases shorter, with 13 bases between their ends. The CDR3 runs 15 residues from the cysteine to the phenylalanine. Here the CDR3 DNA is all that survives: 45 bases in frame from base 1. The germline V gene sets CDR1 to SGHRS and CDR2 to YFSETQ. Library preparation employed 5' RACE. Sequencer: Illumina HiSeq 2500. The second PCR ran for about 7 to 11 cycles and used a J-beta primer mix along with a sample-barcoded 5' primer. A unique molecular identifier was introduced onto each TCR beta cDNA molecule by a template-switch 5' adaptor carrying 12 random nucleotides. Each sample yielded at least 3 million CDR3-containing paired-end reads. The Mint cDNA synthesis kit, primed by a TRBC-specific oligonucleotide, was used to synthesize first-strand cDNA from all RNA. After uracil-DNA glycosylase treatment, a first 18-cycle PCR used universal primers M1SS and BC2_uni_R on all cDNA. Turning to the authors' computational methods: For normalization, 1 million high-quality reads were randomly selected from each sample, with every read carrying a distinct molecular identifier. Instead of being binned into consensus sequences, reads that shared molecular identifiers were thrown out. CDR3 identification, clonotype clustering and error correction used MiTCR with a Q25 quality threshold and the strictest error-elimination algorithm. A nonparametric unseen species model with Euler transformation was used to estimate a lower bound on total TCR beta diversity. The raw public reads went through TCRdb reprocessing: fastp at Q25, MiXCR clone calling, in-frame beta chains kept. Each CDR3 protein appears once, grouped with its most common genes and DNA. Clone size and V and J calls follow TCRdb, not the original study. This sample gives 700,000 to 800,000 distinct CDR3 sequences in total; about 40% of them show up just once. The ten largest account for more than 20% of the sample.

The paper's findings and limits, for the study overall: Compared with the aged group, more naive CD4+ T cells, fewer expanded clones and increased TCR diversity were shown by the long-lived group, suggesting age selection. The percentage of naive T cells measured by flow cytometry correlated strongly with observed TCR beta diversity. Observed TCR beta diversity per million T cells fell roughly linearly with age, and a significant reduction was already apparent by age roughly 40. Donor CMV infection status was unknown, potentially confounding age-related changes in expanded clonotypes. Because profiling used bulk unsorted PBMCs, naive and antigen-experienced compartments could not be compared conclusively. Total diversity estimates from one million sequenced T cells were considered lower bounds and underestimates.

Donors were about 36 systemically healthy Caucasian individuals from Russia aged roughly 6 to 95 years. Roughly 11 milliliters of peripheral blood were drawn from each donor into EDTA-treated Vacutainer tubes. Ficoll-Paque density-gradient centrifugation was used to isolate PBMCs, with at least 6.5 million per sample. Trizol reagent was used to extract total RNA from PBMCs, with at least 6 micrograms per sample. For every donor, flow cytometry on a PBMC aliquot measured the percentage of naive CD45RAhigh/CD27high T cells. This clonotype was detected only a few times. Its antigen remains undetermined. No much larger clone exists at a distance of one base, and base qualities are not known.

The sequenced material came from blood. The clonotype comes from a woman aged 55-70 years in good health. Recombination connected TRBV5-1 to TRBJ1-5, with the D gene too uncertain to name. The DNA sequence is given as TGCGCCAGCAGCACGGATCCCTGGGGCAATCAGCCCCAGCATTTT. This translates into CASSTDPWGNQPQHF.